This TCR beta chain was found in a study of OX40 agonist ivuxolimab in advanced cancers. Overall study: Eligibility admitted prior anti-PD-1, anti-PD-L1 or anti-CTLA-4 therapy; about 42% had some. Study-wide points: Relatively little clonal expansion, among the lowest observed, appeared in partial responders at 0.1-3.0 mg/kg. Antigen specificity of clonally expanded peripheral T cells was not established. There was clonal expansion of CD4+ and CD8+ blood T cells by week 6 at 0.1 to 3.0 mg/kg.

Points on this clone: Its cognate antigen is unknown.

Libraries were prepared by immunoSEQ multiplex PCR; TCRdb keeps only in-frame clonotypes and omits some of them. The table has 150,000 to 170,000 clones, roughly 94% seen once. CDR1 is SGDLS and CDR2 is YYNGEE in the germline V gene. There are 17 residues in the CDR3. V shed 4 bases and J 1 base; nucleotides not matched to a gene: 10. This clonotype was obtained from an adult with an advanced solid tumor such as melanoma, head and neck, liver or kidney cancer. Sequenced material: CD4+ or CD8+ T cells sorted from blood, taken in a trial of the OX40 agonist ivuxolimab. This chain uses TRBV9 with TRBJ2-1; 8 bases match TRBD2. CDR3 sequence (DNA): TGTGCCAGCAGCCCACGGGGGGGATCCCAGTCCTACAATGAGCAGTTCTTC. Its protein product is CASSPRGGSQSYNEQFF.